One sample yielded the 18 T cell receptor beta chains listed below, sequenced in a study of shared clonotypes between healthy human individuals (dated by TCRdb to about 2020). The library came from the immunoSEQ multiplex PCR assay. The clones in this table, taken by TCRdb from immuneACCESS, are in-frame only. Not every clone is retained; where verified, under half of the shortfall comes from an unresolved V gene, and the cause of the rest is unknown. The sample yields under 600,000 clones; around 97% were counted once. In total, the top ten clones hold 0.057% of the sample. The specimen sequenced was naive CD4+ T cells sorted from blood. Read against the paper, the sample's cell subset or site label means: CD45RA+ positively selected. The receptors were gathered from a woman aged 25 to 45 in good health.

The V gene is TRBV7-2, the J gene TRBJ2-7; D gene unclear. CDR3 length: 14 residues. The germline gives CDR1 SGHTA, CDR2 FQGNSA. The V gene lost 1 base and the J gene lost 3 bases, with 10 bases spanning the gap. DNA of the CDR3: TGTGCCAGCAGCTTAGGGGATTGGAACTACGAGCAGTACTTC. It is translated as CASSLGDWNYEQYF.

The J gene is TRBJ2-5, the V gene TRBV5-1; 8 positions match TRBD1. The J call is doubtful: the DNA matches TRBJ2-7 better. This CDR3 is 14 amino acids long. CDR1 and CDR2 from the germline V gene are SGHRS and YFSETQ. The CDR3 reads CATRDRPATYEQYF. CDR3 coding DNA: TGCGCCACTAGGGACAGGCCGGCAACCTACGAGCAGTACTTC.

The chain joins TRBV28 to TRBJ1-2, with D uncertain. Germline assignment: CDR1 MDHEN and CDR2 SYDVKM. This CDR3 is built from 15 residues. V lost 6 bases, J lost 4 bases, and 18 bases lay in between. CDR3 nucleotide sequence: TGTGCCAGCAGCTATAATCAGGTCCGGTTCTATGGCTACACCTTC. It specifies CASSYNQVRFYGYTF.

This chain uses TRBV14 with TRBJ2-1, with D possibly called TRBD1 or TRBD2 (5 bases each). CDR3 length: 15 residues. The germline V gene has CDR1 SGHDN and CDR2 FVKESK. Between the trimmed V and J ends, which lost 4 bases and 3 bases, there was a span of 13 bases. CDR3: CASSLPGHSYNEQFF. The DNA for the CDR3 is TGTGCCAGCAGCCTACCGGGGCATAGCTACAATGAGCAGTTCTTC.

This clone was found once. V usage is TRBV4-1 and J usage is TRBJ2-1; 11 bases fit TRBD2. The germline gives CDR1 MGHRA, CDR2 YSYEKL. V lost 5 bases, J lost 8 bases, and 11 bases stayed unmatched. The CDR3 length is 16 residues. CDR3 loop: CASSFRTLTSGDEQFF. The CDR3 DNA sequence: TGCGCCAGCAGCTTCCGGACGCTGACTAGCGGGGATGAGCAGTTCTTC.

The chain recombines TRBV28 with TRBJ2-7, with 8 nucleotides matching TRBD1. This CDR3 has 15 residues. The germline CDR1 and CDR2 sequences are MDHEN and SYDVKM. V lost 6 bases and J lost 4; bases outside the gene matches: 11. The CDR3 region is CASSNGQGDSYEQYF. CDR3 in DNA: TGTGCCAGCAGCAACGGACAGGGCGATTCATACGAGCAGTACTTC.

The chain recombines TRBV6-1 with TRBJ2-7, with a possible D match to TRBD1 (5 bases). The V end was cut by 3 bases, the J end by 7 bases, with 13 bases between. Per germline, CDR1 MNHNS and CDR2 SASEGT. The CDR3 totals 13 residues. The chain's CDR3 is CASSEAGPREQYF. The DNA for the CDR3 is TGTGCCAGCAGTGAGGCAGGGCCGCGGGAGCAGTACTTC.

The chain combines TRBV7-2 with TRBJ1-2, with 10 bases fitting TRBD1. Per the germline V gene, CDR1 is SGHTA and CDR2 is FQGNSA. Unmatched junction bases numbered 9, after V lost 5 bases and J lost 6 bases. The CDR3 runs to 15 residues. CDR3 sequence reads: CASSGSRDRGHGYTF. CDR3 nucleotides: TGTGCCAGCAGCGGAAGCCGGGACAGGGGTCATGGCTACACCTTC.

This chain links TRBV7-8 with TRBJ1-4, with TRBD1 matching 8 bases. The V gene's germline CDR1 is SGHVS and CDR2 FQNEAQ. J lost 15 bases, V lost 3 bases, and 6 bases had no gene match. The CDR3 consists of 12 residues. The DNA for the CDR3 is TGTGCCAGCAGCTTCCTGCAGGGGGCGTTGTTTTTT. Translated: CASSFLQGALFF. The full variable domain, with the rest looked up from reference TRBV7-8 and TRBJ1-4, is GAGVSQSPRYKVAKRGQDVALRCDPISGHVSLFWYQQALGQGPEFLTYFQNEAQLDKSGLPSDRFFAERPEGSVSTLKIQRTQQEDSAVYLCASSFLQGALFFGSGTQLSVL.

This chain links TRBV5-1 with TRBJ2-4; maybe TRBD2 (5 bases). The CDR3 sequence is 14 residues long. CDR1 and CDR2 (germline): SGHRS, YFSETQ. V lost 5 bases to trimming and J lost 5 bases, with 14 bases between them. The CDR3 nucleotides read TGCGCCAGCAGAGGTGGGGAGCTAGAAAACATTCAGTACTTC. It specifies CASRGGELENIQYF.

The chain employs TRBV5-1 and TRBJ2-3; D remains ambiguous. Between the trimmed V and J ends, which lost 4 bases and 0 bases, there was a span of 9 bases. The CDR3 loop spans 14 amino acids. Germline lookup yields CDR1 SGHRS and CDR2 YFSETQ. CDR3 in DNA: TGCGCCAGCAGCCGTGGTACTAGCACAGATACGCAGTATTTT. Protein product: CASSRGTSTDTQYF.

The chain employs TRBV5-1 and TRBJ1-1; D might be TRBD1 (6 bases). Trimming shortened V by 4 bases and J by 7 bases, and 17 bases separated the two germline ends. The CDR3 totals 14 residues. Germline values: CDR1 SGHRS, CDR2 YFSETQ. CDR3 DNA: TGCGCCAGCAGCCAAGACGGGGGGCCTGATGAAGCTTTCTTT. Protein sequence: CASSQDGGPDEAFF. The full variable domain, in which reference TRBV5-1 and TRBJ1-1 provide the parts outside the CDR3, is KAGVTQTPRYLIKTRGQQVTLSCSPISGHRSVSWYQQTPGQGLQFLFEYFSETQRNKGNFPGRFSGRQFSNSRSEMNVSTLELGDSALYLCASSQDGGPDEAFFGQGTRLTVV.

The CDR3 sequence: CASSADSQDTQYF. The CDR3 region has the DNA TGTGCCAGTAGTGCGGACAGCCAAGATACGCAGTATTTT. The chain carries TRBV19 and TRBJ2-3, with D perhaps matching TRBD1 (6 bases). The CDR3 is 13 amino acids. The V end lost 5 bases, the J end lost 5 bases, and 11 bases lay between the germline ends. CDR1 LNHDA and CDR2 SQIVND come from the germline V gene (reference sequence).

The rearrangement joins TRBV27 to TRBJ1-1; D remains unclear. The length of the CDR3 is 13 residues. Germline CDR1 and CDR2: MNHEY and SMNVEV (reference sequence). Trimming took off 3 bases at V and 2 bases at J, with 7 bases between the two ends. CDR3 loop: CASSFGHNTEAFF. The CDR3 coding sequence is TGTGCCAGCAGTTTTGGGCACAACACTGAAGCTTTCTTT.

As to this clone: The sample has other DNA sequences that encode this CDR3 too. The chain joins TRBV9 to TRBJ1-5, with 8 bases lining up with TRBD1. Unmatched junction bases numbered 5, after V lost 3 bases and J lost 6 bases. The CDR3 runs 14 residues. CDR1 and CDR2 from the germline V gene are SGDLS and YYNGEE. CDR3: CASSAGTGGQPQHF. The DNA of the CDR3 is TGTGCCAGCAGCGCCGGGACAGGAGGTCAGCCCCAGCATTTT.

CDR3 loop: CASSSSGPLGGYTF. CDR3 bases: TGTGCCAGCAGTTCGTCAGGGCCCCTTGGGGGCTACACCTTC. The genes are TRBV28 and TRBJ1-2; D might be TRBD1 (5 bases). CDR1 is MDHEN and CDR2 is SYDVKM in the germline V gene. The CDR3 loop spans 14 amino acids. The V end was cut by 4 bases, the J end by 8 bases, with 17 bases between.

The chain has TRBV30 and TRBJ2-7, with 11 bases matching TRBD2. The V segment lost 3 bases and the J segment 0 bases; nucleotides outside the gene matches: 4. Germline CDR1 is GTSNPN and CDR2 is SVGIG (reference sequence). The CDR3 has 15 amino acids. The CDR3 sequence: CAWRGTSGGSYEQYF. The CDR3 DNA reads TGTGCCTGGAGGGGGACTAGCGGCGGCTCCTACGAGCAGTACTTC.

This clone occurred once. The V call is TRBV30, the J call TRBJ2-2, with 9 bases lining up with TRBD2. The CDR3 has 14 residues. CDR1 is GTSNPN, CDR2 SVGIG, per germline (reference sequence). The V and J ends lost 8 bases and 4 bases, in that order; junction bases with no gene match: 8. The DNA of the CDR3 is TGTGCCCGAGGACTAGCGCGCGGCACCGGGGAGCTGTTTTTT. Its protein product is CARGLARGTGELFF.